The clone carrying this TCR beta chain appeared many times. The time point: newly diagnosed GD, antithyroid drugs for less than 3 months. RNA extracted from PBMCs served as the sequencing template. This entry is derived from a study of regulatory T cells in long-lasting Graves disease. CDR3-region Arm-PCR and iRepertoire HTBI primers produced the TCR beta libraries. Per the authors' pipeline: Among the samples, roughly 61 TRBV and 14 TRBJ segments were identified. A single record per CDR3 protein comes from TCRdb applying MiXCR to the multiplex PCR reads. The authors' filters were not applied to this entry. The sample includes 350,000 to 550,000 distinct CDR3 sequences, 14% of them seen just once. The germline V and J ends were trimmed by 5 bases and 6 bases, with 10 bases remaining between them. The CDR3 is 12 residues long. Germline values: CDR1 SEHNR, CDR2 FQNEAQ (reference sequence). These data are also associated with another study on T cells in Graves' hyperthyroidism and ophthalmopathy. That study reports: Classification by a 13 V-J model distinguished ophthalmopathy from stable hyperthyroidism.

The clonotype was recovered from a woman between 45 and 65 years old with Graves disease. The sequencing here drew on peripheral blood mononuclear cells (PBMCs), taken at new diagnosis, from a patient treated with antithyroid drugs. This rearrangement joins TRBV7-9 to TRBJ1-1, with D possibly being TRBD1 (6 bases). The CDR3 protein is CASSPDSPEAFF. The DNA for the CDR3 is TGTGCCAGCAGCCCGGACAGTCCTGAAGCTTTCTTT.